The 23 T cell receptor beta chains below all came from one sample that was sequenced in a study of T cells in Graves' hyperthyroidism and ophthalmopathy. Amplification of TCR beta CDR3 regions used RNA as the template. Initially, a first-round RT-PCR of the TCR CDR3 employed the HTBI primer set. TCRdb reprocessed the multiplex PCR reads with MiXCR, giving one entry per CDR3 protein. The sample consists of about 560,000 distinct CDR3 sequences, approximately 15% of them appearing once. The specimen was blood. These receptors were obtained from a woman in her late teens or twenties with Graves' hyperthyroidism.

The V and J genes are TRBV6-9 and TRBJ1-5; no clear D gene. The CDR3 extends over 15 amino acids. V lost 3 bases and J 2 bases, leaving 11 bases between the germline ends. Looked up from germline, CDR1 is MNHGY and CDR2 is SVAAGI. The DNA of the CDR3 is TGTGCCAGCAGTTACGTACACCATGGCAATCAGCCCCAGCATTTT. Translation: CASSYVHHGNQPQHF.

This clonotype was recorded at least ten times. This sequence joins TRBV11-2 and TRBJ2-1; D is uncertain. V was cut by 5 bases and J by 7 bases, with 12 bases left in between. Germline lookup yields CDR1 SGHAT and CDR2 FQNNGV. The CDR3 loop spans 13 amino acids. CDR3 bases: TGTGCCAGCAGCGCCCGGGCCCAAAATGAGCAGTTCTTC. Translated: CASSARAQNEQFF.

This chain joins TRBV7-2 and TRBJ2-3, with a tentative D call TRBD2 (5 bases). CDR1 SGHTA and CDR2 FQGNSA come from the germline V gene. V gave up 0 bases and J gave up 6 bases, with 16 bases separating them. The CDR3 contains 16 residues. The CDR3 spells CASSLARGQVGDTQYF. The CDR3 DNA reads as TGTGCCAGCAGCTTAGCACGAGGGCAGGTGGGGGATACGCAGTATTTT.

This clonotype was observed many times. The chain links TRBV2 to TRBJ2-1; D remains unclear. Germline values: CDR1 SNHLY, CDR2 FYNNEI. V lost 2 bases and J lost 9, with 8 bases in between. This CDR3 is built from 12 residues. The CDR3 is CASSEYVGEQFF. As DNA, the CDR3 is TGTGCCAGCAGTGAATATGTCGGTGAGCAGTTCTTC.

This clonotype was counted only a few times. This chain's CDR3 is CASSLEDQQFF. The CDR3 DNA follows: TGCGCCAGCAGCTTGGAGGACCAGCAGTTCTTC. The J gene is TRBJ2-1, the V gene TRBV5-1; D not resolved. Trimming took off 0 bases at V and 11 bases at J, with 6 bases between the two ends. CDR1 SGHRS and CDR2 YFSETQ come from the germline V gene. The CDR3 extends over 11 amino acids.

This chain connects TRBV20-1 to TRBJ2-1; 12 nucleotides line up with TRBD2. The junction had 9 bases not matched to a gene; V was cut back by 5 bases and J by 4 bases. The CDR3 extends over 16 amino acids. From germline, CDR1 is DFQATT and CDR2 SNEGSKA (reference sequence). The CDR3 region is CSARLAGVRLYNEQFF. As DNA, the CDR3 is TGCAGTGCTCGACTAGCGGGGGTGCGTTTGTACAATGAGCAGTTCTTC.

Only a few counts were recorded for this clonotype. This rearrangement joins TRBV12-5 to TRBJ2-3, with 7 bases that match TRBD1. The germline CDR1 and CDR2 sequences are LGHNT and FRNRAP. After removal of 4 bases from V and 1 base from J, the junction contained 8 bases not matched to a gene. The CDR3 runs 16 residues. CDR3 coding DNA: TGTGCTAGTGGTTCAGGGACCGGACAGGGCACAGATACGCAGTATTTT. This sequence encodes CASGSGTGQGTDTQYF.

V is TRBV7-8 and J is TRBJ2-1; 10 bases map to TRBD2. The CDR3 extends over 18 amino acids. Germline V gene lookup returns CDR1 SGHVS and CDR2 FQNEAQ. Trimming cost V 5 bases and J 5 bases; bases outside gene matches: 15. CDR3 nucleotides: TGTGCCAGCAGCCCACGCCCGGGGCCGAGCGGGGGGGACAATGAGCAGTTCTTC. Protein sequence: CASSPRPGPSGGDNEQFF.

The J gene is TRBJ2-3, the V gene TRBV6-4; a weak D match, TRBD2 (7 bases). CDR1 and CDR2 from the germline V gene are MRHNA and SNTAGT. Trimming cost V 9 bases and J 1 base, with 14 bases left between them. There are 14 residues in the CDR3. The CDR3 DNA reads TGTGCCAGAGGACCGGGGGGCGGCACAGATACGCAGTATTTT. Residues: CARGPGGGTDTQYF.

This clonotype was observed at least ten times. The chain couples TRBV28 to TRBJ1-1, with D perhaps TRBD1 (6 bases). Germline CDR1 is MDHEN and CDR2 is SYDVKM. Trimming shortened V by 5 bases and J by 6 bases, and 16 bases separated the two germline ends. CDR3 length equals 14 residues. CDR3 protein: CASSKQGIGAEAFF. CDR3 bases: TGTGCCAGCAGTAAACAGGGCATTGGCGCTGAAGCTTTCTTT.

A few counts support this clonotype. V is TRBV19 and J is TRBJ2-2; D unclear. The length of the CDR3 is 15 residues. The V end was cut by 1 base, the J end by 0 bases, with 6 bases between. Germline V gene data show CDR1 as LNHDA and CDR2 as SQIVND (reference sequence). The CDR3 DNA is TGTGCCAGTAGTATAGGCCCCGCGAACACCGGGGAGCTGTTTTTT. Protein sequence: CASSIGPANTGELFF.

The table lists this clonotype with a few counts. The chain has TRBV5-5 and TRBJ2-3; D remains unclear. The ends were cut back, 4 bases at V and 3 bases at J, with 15 bases in the middle. The germline gives CDR1 SGHKS, CDR2 YYEKEE (reference sequence). The CDR3 loop spans 15 amino acids. This CDR3 reads CASSRIRTQTDTQYF. CDR3 nucleotide sequence: TGTGCCAGCAGCCGGATAAGGACCCAAACAGATACGCAGTATTTT.

Only one count was recorded for this clonotype. A much bigger clone sits one base away, suggesting this may be a read error. The chain is built from TRBV18 and TRBJ1-1; D is possibly TRBD1 (6 bases). Germline V gene lookup returns CDR1 KGHSH and CDR2 LQKENI. The CDR3 has 14 residues. This chain's CDR3 is CASSATGLDTEGFF. CDR3 in DNA: TGTGCCAGCTCAGCAACAGGGTTGGACACTGAAGGTTTCTTT. The whole variable domain, remainder taken from reference TRBV18 and TRBJ1-1, is NAGVMQNPRHLVRRRGQEARLRCSPMKGHSHVYWYRQLPEEGLKFMVYLQKENIIDESGMPKERFSAEFPKEGPSILRIQQVVRGDSAAYFCASSATGLDTEGFFGQGTRLTVV.

This clonotype was seen a few times. V usage is TRBV6-2 or TRBV6-3 and J usage is TRBJ1-1, with a tentative D call TRBD1 (5 bases). The germline CDR1 and CDR2 sequences are MNHEY and SVGEGT. This CDR3 spans 13 amino acids. V gave up 4 bases and J gave up 11 bases, with 17 bases separating them. CDR3 amino acids: CASSSAGGSEAFF. The CDR3 region has the DNA TGTGCCAGCAGTTCGGCTGGGGGGTCGGAGGCTTTCTTT.

J is TRBJ2-3 and V is TRBV30; the match to TRBD2 covers 11 bases. Germline V gene lookup returns CDR1 GTSNPN and CDR2 SVGIG (reference sequence). This CDR3 contains 15 residues. Losses at the gene ends were 5 bases for V and 0 bases for J; bases not matched to a gene: 4. The CDR3 sequence: CAWGRLAGSTDTQYF. CDR3 DNA sequence: TGTGCCTGGGGCCGACTAGCGGGAAGCACAGATACGCAGTATTTT.

There are many counts of this clonotype. The CDR3 loop is CSAHVTGTGGYEQYF. Written as DNA, the CDR3 is TGCAGTGCGCATGTGACCGGGACAGGGGGGTACGAGCAGTACTTC. This chain uses TRBV20-1 with TRBJ2-7; TRBD1 matches at 11 bases. In germline, CDR1 is DFQATT, CDR2 SNEGSKA (reference sequence). V gave up 6 bases and J gave up 4 bases; unmatched junction bases: 11. This CDR3 has 15 amino acids.

The rearrangement uses TRBV5-1 and TRBJ1-2; TRBD1 might be the D (5 bases). This CDR3 has 16 residues. V lost 0 bases to trimming and J lost 1 base, with 13 bases between them. Germline-derived CDR1 and CDR2 are SGHRS and YFSETQ. The CDR3 protein is CASSLDPGLGNYGYTF. In nucleotides, the CDR3 is TGCGCCAGCAGCTTGGACCCAGGGTTGGGTAACTATGGCTACACCTTC.

The chain is built from TRBV7-2 and TRBJ2-1; 8 bases align to TRBD2. CDR3 size: 15 residues. V lost 2 bases, J lost 7 bases, and 7 bases stayed unmatched. Germline V gives CDR1 SGHTA, CDR2 FQGNSA. This CDR3 is CASSLRRGEGNEQFF. CDR3 nucleotides: TGTGCCAGCAGCTTACGGCGGGGGGAAGGGAATGAGCAGTTCTTC.

This clonotype was counted many times. V is TRBV20-1 and J is TRBJ2-2; 10 nucleotides line up with TRBD1. With 5 bases clipped from V and 6 bases from J, the junction kept 9 bases outside the gene matches. This CDR3 contains 15 residues. CDR1 and CDR2 (germline): DFQATT, SNEGSKA (reference sequence). CDR3 sequence (DNA): TGCAGTGCTGGAGGGGGACAGGGGCGCCCCGGGGAGCTGTTTTTT. Residues: CSAGGGQGRPGELFF.

This rearrangement joins TRBV3-1 to TRBJ2-7; tentatively, D is TRBD1 (6 bases). The CDR3 runs 14 residues. Germline-derived CDR1 and CDR2 are LGHDT and YNNKEL (reference sequence). Trimming removed 1 base at V and 6 bases at J, with 13 bases between. The DNA for the CDR3 is TGTGCCAGCAGCCAAGCGCAGGGGATTGGCGAGCAGTACTTC. Its translation is CASSQAQGIGEQYF.

The table lists this clonotype with a few counts. The chain links TRBV6-2 or TRBV6-3 to TRBJ1-4; no clear D. The ends were cut back, 3 bases at V and 1 base at J, with 15 bases in the middle. The CDR3 is 17 residues long. From germline, CDR1 is MNHEY and CDR2 SVGEGT. The CDR3 sequence: CASSYPDKSLTNEKLFF. The DNA of the CDR3 is TGTGCCAGCAGTTATCCAGACAAGTCGCTAACTAATGAAAAACTGTTTTTT.

This clonotype appeared a few times. This chain connects TRBV12-3 or TRBV12-4 to TRBJ1-2, with a possible D match to TRBD1 (6 bases). V gave up 5 bases and J gave up 4 bases, with 11 bases separating them. The CDR3 contains 13 residues. This CDR3 reads CASSPDRPYGYTF. The DNA for the CDR3 is TGTGCCAGCAGTCCGGACAGACCCTATGGCTACACCTTC.

This clonotype was detected a few times. The chain recombines TRBV19 with TRBJ2-3; D is possibly TRBD1 (6 bases). The CDR3 covers 14 residues. The germline V gene has CDR1 LNHDA and CDR2 SQIVND (reference sequence). Trimming left V 6 bases short and J 2 bases short, with 12 bases between. The CDR3 reads CASSGDTLTDTQYF. CDR3 DNA: TGTGCCAGTAGCGGGGACACTCTCACAGATACGCAGTATTTT. Combining the CDR3 with reference TRBV19 and TRBJ2-3 gives the whole variable domain DGGITQSPKYLFRKEGQNVTLSCEQNLNHDAMYWYRQDPGQGLRLIYYSQIVNDFQKGDIAEGYSVSREKKESFPLTVTSAQKNPTAFYLCASSGDTLTDTQYFGPGTRLTVL.